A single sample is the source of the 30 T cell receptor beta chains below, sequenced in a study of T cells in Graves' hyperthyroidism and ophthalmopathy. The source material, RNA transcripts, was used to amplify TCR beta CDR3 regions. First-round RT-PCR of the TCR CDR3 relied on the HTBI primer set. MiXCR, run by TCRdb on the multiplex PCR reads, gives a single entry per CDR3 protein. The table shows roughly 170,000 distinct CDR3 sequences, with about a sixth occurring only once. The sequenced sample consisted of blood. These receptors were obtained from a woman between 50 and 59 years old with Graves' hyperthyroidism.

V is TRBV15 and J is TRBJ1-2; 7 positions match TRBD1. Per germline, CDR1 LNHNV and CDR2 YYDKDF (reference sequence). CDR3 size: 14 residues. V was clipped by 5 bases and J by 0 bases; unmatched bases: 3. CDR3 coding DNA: TGTGCCACCAGCGGGACAGAGCCTAACTATGGCTACACCTTC. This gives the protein CATSGTEPNYGYTF.

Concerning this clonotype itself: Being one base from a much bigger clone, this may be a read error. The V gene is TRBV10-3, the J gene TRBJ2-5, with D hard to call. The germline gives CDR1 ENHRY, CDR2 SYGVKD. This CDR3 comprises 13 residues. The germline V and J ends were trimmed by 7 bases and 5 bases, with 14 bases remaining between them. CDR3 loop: CAINGGNDETQYF. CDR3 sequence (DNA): TGTGCCATCAACGGTGGGAATGACGAGACCCAGTACTTC.

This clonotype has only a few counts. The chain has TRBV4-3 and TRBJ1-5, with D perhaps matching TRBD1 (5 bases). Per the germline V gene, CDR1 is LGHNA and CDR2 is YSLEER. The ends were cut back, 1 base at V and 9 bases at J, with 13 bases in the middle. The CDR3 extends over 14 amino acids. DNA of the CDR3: TGCGCCAGCAGCCAAGCTCAAGAAGGGGCGCCCCAGCATTTT. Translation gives CASSQAQEGAPQHF.

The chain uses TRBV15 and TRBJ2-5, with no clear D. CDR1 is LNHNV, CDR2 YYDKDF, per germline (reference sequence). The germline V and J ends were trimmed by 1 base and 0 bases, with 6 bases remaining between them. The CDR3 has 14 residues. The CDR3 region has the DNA TGTGCCACCAGCAGAGGGGCGGACCAAGAGACCCAGTACTTC. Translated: CATSRGADQETQYF.

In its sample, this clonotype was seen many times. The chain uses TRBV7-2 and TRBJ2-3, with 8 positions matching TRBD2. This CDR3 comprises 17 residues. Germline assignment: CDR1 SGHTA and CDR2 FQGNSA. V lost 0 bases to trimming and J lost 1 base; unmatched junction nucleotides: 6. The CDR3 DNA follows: TGTGCCAGCAGCTTAGCGCAGGCGGGGGGCCGCACAGATACGCAGTATTTT. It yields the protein CASSLAQAGGRTDTQYF.

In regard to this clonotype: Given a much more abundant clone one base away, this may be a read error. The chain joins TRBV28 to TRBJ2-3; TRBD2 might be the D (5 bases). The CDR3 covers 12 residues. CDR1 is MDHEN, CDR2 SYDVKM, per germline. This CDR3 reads CASSTLGDTQCF. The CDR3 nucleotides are TGTGCCAGCAGCACTCTGGGAGATACGCAGTGTTTT. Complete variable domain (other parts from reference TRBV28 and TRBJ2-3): DVKVTQSSRYLVKRTGEKVFLECVQDMDHENMFWYRQDPGLGLRLIYFSYDVKMKEKGDIPEGYSVSREKKERFSLILESASTNQTSMYLCASSTLGDTQCFGPGTRLTVL.

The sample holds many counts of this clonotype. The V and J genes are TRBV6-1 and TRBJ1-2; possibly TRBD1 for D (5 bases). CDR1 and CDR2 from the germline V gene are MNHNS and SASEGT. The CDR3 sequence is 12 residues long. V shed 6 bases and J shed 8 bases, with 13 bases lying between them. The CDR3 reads CASRNLGVGYTF. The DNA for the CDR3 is TGTGCCAGCAGGAATTTAGGGGTAGGCTACACCTTC.

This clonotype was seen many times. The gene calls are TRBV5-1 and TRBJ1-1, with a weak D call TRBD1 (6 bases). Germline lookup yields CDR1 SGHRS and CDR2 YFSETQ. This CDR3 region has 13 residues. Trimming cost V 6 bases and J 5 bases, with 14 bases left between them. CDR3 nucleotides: TGCGCCAGCACCTACAGGGTCGGAACTGAAGCTTTCTTT. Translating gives CASTYRVGTEAFF. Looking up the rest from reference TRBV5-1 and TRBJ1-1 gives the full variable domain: KAGVTQTPRYLIKTRGQQVTLSCSPISGHRSVSWYQQTPGQGLQFLFEYFSETQRNKGNFPGRFSGRQFSNSRSEMNVSTLELGDSALYLCASTYRVGTEAFFGQGTRLTVV.

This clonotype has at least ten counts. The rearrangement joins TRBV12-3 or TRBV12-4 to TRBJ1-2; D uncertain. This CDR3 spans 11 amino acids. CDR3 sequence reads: CVAPRDYGYTF. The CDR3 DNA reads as TGTGTCGCACCGAGGGACTATGGCTACACCTTC.

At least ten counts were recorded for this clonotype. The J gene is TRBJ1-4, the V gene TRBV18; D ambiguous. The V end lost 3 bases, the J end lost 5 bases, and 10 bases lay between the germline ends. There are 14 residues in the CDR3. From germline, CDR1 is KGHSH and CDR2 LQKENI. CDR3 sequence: CASSPEFGNEKLFF. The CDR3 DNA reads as TGTGCCAGCTCACCGGAGTTTGGAAATGAAAAACTGTTTTTT.

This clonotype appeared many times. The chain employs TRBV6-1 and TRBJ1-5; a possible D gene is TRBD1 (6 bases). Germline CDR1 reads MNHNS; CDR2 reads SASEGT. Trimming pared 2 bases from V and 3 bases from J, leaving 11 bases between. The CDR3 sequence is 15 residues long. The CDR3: CASSENRASNQPQHF. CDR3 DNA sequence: TGTGCCAGCAGTGAAAACAGGGCCTCCAATCAGCCCCAGCATTTT.

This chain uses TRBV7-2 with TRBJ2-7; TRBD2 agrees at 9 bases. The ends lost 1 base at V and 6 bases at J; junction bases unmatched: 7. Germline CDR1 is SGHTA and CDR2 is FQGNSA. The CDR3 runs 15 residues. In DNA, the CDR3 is TGTGCCAGCAGCTTAGATGGCGGGAGGGGGCGCGAGCAGTACTTC. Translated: CASSLDGGRGREQYF.

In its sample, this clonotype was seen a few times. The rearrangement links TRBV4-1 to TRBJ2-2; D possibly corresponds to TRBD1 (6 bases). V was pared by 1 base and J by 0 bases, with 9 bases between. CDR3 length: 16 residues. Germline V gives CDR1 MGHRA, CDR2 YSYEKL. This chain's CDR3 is CASSQVRQANTGELFF. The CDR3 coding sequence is TGCGCCAGCAGCCAAGTTCGACAGGCGAACACCGGGGAGCTGTTTTTT.

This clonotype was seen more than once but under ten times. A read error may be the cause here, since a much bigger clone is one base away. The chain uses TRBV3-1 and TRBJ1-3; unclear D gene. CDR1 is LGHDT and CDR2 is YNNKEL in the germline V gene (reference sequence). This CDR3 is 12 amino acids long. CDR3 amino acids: CASSQGGNIIYF. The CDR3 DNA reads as TGTGCCAGCAGCCAAGGTGGAAACATCATATATTTT.

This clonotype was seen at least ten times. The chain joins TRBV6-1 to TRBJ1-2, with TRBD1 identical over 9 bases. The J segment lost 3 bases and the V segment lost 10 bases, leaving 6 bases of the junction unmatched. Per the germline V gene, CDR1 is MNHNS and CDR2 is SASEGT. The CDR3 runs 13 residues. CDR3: CATLDRGDYGYTF. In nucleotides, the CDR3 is TGTGCCACCCTCGACAGGGGGGACTATGGCTACACCTTC.

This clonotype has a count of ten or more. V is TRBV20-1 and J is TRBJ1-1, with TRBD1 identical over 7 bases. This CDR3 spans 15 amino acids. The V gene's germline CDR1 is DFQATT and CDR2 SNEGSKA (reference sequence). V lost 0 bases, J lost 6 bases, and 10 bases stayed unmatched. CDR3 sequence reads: CSARDFFSQGAEAFF. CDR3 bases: TGCAGTGCTAGAGATTTCTTTTCGCAGGGGGCTGAAGCTTTCTTT.

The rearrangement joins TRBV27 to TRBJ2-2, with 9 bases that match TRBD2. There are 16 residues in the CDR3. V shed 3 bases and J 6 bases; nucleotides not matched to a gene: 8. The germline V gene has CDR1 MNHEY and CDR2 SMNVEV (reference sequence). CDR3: CASSFLAGSRAGELFF. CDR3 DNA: TGTGCCAGCAGTTTCCTAGCGGGGTCGAGGGCCGGGGAGCTGTTTTTT.

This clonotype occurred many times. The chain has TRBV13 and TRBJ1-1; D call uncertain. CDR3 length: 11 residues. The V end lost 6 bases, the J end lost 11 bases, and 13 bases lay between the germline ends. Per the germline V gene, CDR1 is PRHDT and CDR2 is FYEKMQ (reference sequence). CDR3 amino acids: CASSLTRPAFF. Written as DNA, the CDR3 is TGTGCCAGCAGTCTCACAAGACCTGCTTTCTTT.

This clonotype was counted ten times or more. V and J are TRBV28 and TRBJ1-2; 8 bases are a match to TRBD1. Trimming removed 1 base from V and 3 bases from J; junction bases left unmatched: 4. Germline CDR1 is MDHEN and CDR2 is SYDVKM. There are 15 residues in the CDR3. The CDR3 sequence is CASSLFRQGYYGYTF. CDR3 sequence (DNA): TGTGCCAGCAGTTTATTTAGACAGGGGTACTATGGCTACACCTTC.

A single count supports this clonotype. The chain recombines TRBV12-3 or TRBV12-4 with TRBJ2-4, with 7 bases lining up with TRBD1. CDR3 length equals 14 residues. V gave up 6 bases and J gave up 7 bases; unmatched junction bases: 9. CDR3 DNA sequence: TGTGCCAGCAGCTTCGGGACAGCGTGGAACATTCAGTACTTC. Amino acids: CASSFGTAWNIQYF.

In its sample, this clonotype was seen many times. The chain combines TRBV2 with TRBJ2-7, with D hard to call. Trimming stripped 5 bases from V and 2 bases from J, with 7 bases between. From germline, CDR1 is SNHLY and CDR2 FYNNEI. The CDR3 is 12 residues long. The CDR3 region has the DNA TGTGCCAGCAGTAGGGTCACCTACGAGCAGTACTTC. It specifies CASSRVTYEQYF.

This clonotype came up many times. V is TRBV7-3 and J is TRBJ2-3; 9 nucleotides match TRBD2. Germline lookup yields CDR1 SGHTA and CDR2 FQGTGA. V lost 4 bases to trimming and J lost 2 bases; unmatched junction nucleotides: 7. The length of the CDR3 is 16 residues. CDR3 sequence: CASSYSGGLPTDTQYF. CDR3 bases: TGTGCCAGCAGCTATAGCGGGGGACTTCCCACAGATACGCAGTATTTT.

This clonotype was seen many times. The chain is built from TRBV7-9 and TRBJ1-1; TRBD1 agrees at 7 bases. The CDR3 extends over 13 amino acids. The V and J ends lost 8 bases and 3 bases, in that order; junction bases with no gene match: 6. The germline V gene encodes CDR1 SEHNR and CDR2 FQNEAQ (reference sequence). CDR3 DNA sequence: TGTGCCAGCGGAACAGGGGCGGACACTGAAGCTTTCTTT. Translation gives CASGTGADTEAFF.

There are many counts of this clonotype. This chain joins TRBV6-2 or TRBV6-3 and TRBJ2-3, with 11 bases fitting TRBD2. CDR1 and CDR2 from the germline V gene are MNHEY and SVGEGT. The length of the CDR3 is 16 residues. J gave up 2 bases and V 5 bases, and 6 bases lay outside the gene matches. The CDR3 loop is CASSRRLAGITDTQYF. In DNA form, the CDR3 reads TGTGCCAGCAGTCGTCGACTAGCGGGGATCACAGATACGCAGTATTTT.

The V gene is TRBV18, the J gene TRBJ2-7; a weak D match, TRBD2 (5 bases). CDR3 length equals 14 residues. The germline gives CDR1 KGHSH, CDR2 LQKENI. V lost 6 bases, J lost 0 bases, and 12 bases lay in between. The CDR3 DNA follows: TGTGCCAGCTCTCGAGGACGGGACTCCTACGAGCAGTACTTC. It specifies CASSRGRDSYEQYF.

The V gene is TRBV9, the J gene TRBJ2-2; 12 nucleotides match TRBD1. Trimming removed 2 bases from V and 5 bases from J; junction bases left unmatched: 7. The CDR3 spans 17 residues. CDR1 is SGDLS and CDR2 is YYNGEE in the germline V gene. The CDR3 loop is CASSVPGTGGRTGELFF. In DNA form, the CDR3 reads TGTGCCAGCAGCGTCCCCGGGACAGGGGGCAGGACCGGGGAGCTGTTTTTT.

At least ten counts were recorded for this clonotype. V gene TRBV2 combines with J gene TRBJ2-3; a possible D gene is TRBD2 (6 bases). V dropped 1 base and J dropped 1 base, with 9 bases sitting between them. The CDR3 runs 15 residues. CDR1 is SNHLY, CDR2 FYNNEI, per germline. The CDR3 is CASSEEGLRTDTQYF. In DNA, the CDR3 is TGTGCCAGCAGTGAAGAGGGACTTCGCACAGATACGCAGTATTTT.

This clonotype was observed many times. CDR3 sequence reads: CASGTEINQPQHF. The CDR3 DNA sequence: TGTGCCAGCGGGACAGAGATAAATCAGCCCCAGCATTTT. The chain joins TRBV7-9 to TRBJ1-5; TRBD1 matches 7 bases. Germline V lookup: CDR1 SEHNR, CDR2 FQNEAQ (reference sequence). This CDR3 comprises 13 residues. V dropped 8 bases and J dropped 4; count of bases not matched to a gene: 5.

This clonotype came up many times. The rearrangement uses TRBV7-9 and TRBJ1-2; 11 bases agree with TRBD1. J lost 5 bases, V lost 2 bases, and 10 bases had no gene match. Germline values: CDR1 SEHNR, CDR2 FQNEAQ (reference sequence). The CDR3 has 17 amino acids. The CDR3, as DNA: TGTGCCAGCAGCTTAACGGATCGGACAGGGGGCGATTATGGCTACACCTTC. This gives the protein CASSLTDRTGGDYGYTF.

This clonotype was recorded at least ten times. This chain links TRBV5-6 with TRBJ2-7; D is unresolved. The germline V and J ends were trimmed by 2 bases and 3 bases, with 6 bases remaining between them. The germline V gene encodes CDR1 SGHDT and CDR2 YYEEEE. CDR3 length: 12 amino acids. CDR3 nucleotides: TGTGCCAGCAGCTTACAAATCTACGAGCAGTACTTC. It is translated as CASSLQIYEQYF.